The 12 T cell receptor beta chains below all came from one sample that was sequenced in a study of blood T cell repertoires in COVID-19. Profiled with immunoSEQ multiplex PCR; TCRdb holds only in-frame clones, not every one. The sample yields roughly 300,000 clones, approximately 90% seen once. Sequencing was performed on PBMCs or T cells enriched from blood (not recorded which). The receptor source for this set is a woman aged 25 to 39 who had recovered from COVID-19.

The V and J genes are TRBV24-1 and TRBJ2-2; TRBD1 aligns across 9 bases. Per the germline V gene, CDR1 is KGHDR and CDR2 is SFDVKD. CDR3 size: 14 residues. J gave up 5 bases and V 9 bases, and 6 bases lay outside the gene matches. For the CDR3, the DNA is TGTGCCACCTCGGTGACAGGGGGAACCGGGGAGCTGTTTTTT. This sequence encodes CATSVTGGTGELFF.

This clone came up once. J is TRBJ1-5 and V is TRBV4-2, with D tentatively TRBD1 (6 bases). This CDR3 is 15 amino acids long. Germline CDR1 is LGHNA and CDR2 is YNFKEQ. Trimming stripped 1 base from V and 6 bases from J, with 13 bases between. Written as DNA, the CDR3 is TGTGCCAGCAGCCAAGCCAGGGGAGGGGGTCAGCCCCAGCATTTT. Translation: CASSQARGGGQPQHF.

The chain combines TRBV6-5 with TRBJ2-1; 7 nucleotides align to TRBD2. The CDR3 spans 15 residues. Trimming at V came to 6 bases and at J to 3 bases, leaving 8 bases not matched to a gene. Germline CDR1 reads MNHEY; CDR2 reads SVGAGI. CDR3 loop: CASSLGLADYNEQFF. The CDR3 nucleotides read TGTGCCAGCAGCCTAGGCCTAGCGGACTACAATGAGCAGTTCTTC.

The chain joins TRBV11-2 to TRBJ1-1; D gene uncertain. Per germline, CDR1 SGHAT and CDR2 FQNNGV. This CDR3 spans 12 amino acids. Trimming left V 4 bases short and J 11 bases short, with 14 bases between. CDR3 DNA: TGTGCCAGCAGCTCCGTTCCGTGGGAGGCTTTCTTT. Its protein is CASSSVPWEAFF.

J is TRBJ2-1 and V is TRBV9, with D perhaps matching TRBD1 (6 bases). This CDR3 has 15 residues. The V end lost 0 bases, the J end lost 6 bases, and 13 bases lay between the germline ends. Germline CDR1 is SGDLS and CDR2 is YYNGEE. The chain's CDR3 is CASSVGQEELNEQFF. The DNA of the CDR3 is TGTGCCAGCAGCGTAGGACAGGAGGAGCTCAATGAGCAGTTCTTC.

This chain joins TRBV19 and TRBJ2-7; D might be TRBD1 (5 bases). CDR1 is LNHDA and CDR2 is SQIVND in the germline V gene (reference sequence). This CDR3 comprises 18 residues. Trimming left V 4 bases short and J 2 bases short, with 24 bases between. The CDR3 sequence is CASSTHPGGQGFTYEQYF. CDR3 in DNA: TGTGCCAGTAGTACCCACCCCGGTGGGCAGGGCTTTACCTACGAGCAGTACTTC.

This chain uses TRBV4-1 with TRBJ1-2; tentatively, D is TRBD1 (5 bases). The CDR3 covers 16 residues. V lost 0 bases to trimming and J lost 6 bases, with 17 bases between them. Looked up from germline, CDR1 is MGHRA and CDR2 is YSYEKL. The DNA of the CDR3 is TGCGCCAGCAGCCAAGATAGGGTTGTGGCAGGGAATGGCTACACCTTC. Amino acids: CASSQDRVVAGNGYTF.

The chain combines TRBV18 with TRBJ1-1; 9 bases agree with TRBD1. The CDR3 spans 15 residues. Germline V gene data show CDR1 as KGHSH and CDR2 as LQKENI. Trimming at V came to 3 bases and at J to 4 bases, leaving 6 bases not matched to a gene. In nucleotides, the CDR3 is TGTGCCAGCTCACCGCGGACAGGGGCAGTCACTGAAGCTTTCTTT. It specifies CASSPRTGAVTEAFF.

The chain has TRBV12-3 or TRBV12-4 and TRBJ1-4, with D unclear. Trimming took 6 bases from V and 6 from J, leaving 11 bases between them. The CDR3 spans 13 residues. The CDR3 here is CASSLDRHEKLFF. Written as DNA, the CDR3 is TGTGCCAGCAGCCTAGACCGACATGAAAAACTGTTTTTT.

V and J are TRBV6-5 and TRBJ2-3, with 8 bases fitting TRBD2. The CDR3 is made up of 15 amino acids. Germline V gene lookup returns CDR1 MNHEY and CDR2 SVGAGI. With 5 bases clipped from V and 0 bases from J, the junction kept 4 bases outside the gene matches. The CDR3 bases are TGTGCCAGCAGTCCGCGGGGGGCTAGCACAGATACGCAGTATTTT. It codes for CASSPRGASTDTQYF.

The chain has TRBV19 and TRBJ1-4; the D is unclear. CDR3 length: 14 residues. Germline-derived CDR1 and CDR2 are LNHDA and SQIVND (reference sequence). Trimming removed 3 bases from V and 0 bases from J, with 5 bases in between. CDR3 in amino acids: CASSIYATNEKLFF. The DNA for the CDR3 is TGTGCCAGTAGTATCTATGCAACTAATGAAAAACTGTTTTTT.

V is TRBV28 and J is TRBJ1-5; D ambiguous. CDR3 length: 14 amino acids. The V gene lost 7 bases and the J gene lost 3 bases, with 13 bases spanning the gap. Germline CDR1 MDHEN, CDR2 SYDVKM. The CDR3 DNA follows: TGTGCCAGCAAGCTAGCGATCCCCAATCAGCCCCAGCATTTT. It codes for CASKLAIPNQPQHF.